Reported below is one TCR beta chain. The data are from a study of blood T cell repertoires in COVID-19. The V gene end was trimmed by 4 bases and the J gene end by 4 bases; junction bases not matched to a gene: 6. The CDR3 length is 14 residues. Germline V gene sequence: CDR1 LGHNA, CDR2 YSLEER. Authors' processing steps: Estimation of nucleated cell counts was performed using reference gene primer amplification. Data came from immunoSEQ multiplex PCR; TCRdb stores just in-frame clones and leaves some out. The V and J calls and the clone size are those of that table, but D and trimming were determined from the DNA. The table has tens of thousands of clones, 82% seen once; the top ten hold 13% to 15%.

The sequence was collected from a human donor with acute or convalescent COVID-19. The donor label of this sample is uncertain. J is TRBJ1-2 and V is TRBV4-3; 7 nucleotides align to TRBD1. Sequencing used peripheral blood. This chain's CDR3 is CASSRGGGAYGYTF. The CDR3 region has the DNA TGCGCCAGCAGCCGTGGAGGGGGCGCCTATGGCTACACCTTC.